This T cell receptor (beta chain) was recorded in a study of blood T cell repertoires in COVID-19. Study-level background: Samples of COVID-19 (acute and convalescent) were obtained from the United States, Italy and Spain. T cells, B-cell-depleted T cells, or PBMCs supplied cDNA or gDNA.

In assigning cohorts, the study relied on participant-reported clinical history. The assay was immunoSEQ multiplex PCR, and TCRdb's table has in-frame clones only and misses some. The sample lists approximately 240,000 clones, around 89% occurring once. Input material: PBMCs or T cells enriched from blood (not recorded which). This clonotype was obtained from a woman between 18 and 29 years old in a cohort exposed to, infected with or recovered from COVID-19 (not recorded which).

The CDR3 spells CASGFAFPTDTQYF. CDR3 sequence (DNA): TGTGCTAGTGGTTTCGCGTTCCCCACAGATACGCAGTATTTT. This chain connects TRBV12-5 to TRBJ2-3; D remains unclear. CDR3 length: 14 amino acids. The germline V gene encodes CDR1 LGHNT and CDR2 FRNRAP. Trimming took off 3 bases at V and 2 bases at J, with 9 bases between the two ends.